The 22 T cell receptor beta chains below all came from one sample that was sequenced in a study of blood T cell repertoires in COVID-19. The data were produced by immunoSEQ multiplex PCR, yet TCRdb's version contains in-frame clones alone and is incomplete. The repertoire holds around 94,000 clones, with approximately 88% as singletons. The sequencing sample was made of peripheral blood. These receptors all stem from a human donor in a cohort sampled during active COVID-19.

The V gene is TRBV7-3, the J gene TRBJ2-1; possibly TRBD2 for D (6 bases). Trimming shortened V by 6 bases and J by 7 bases, and 16 bases separated the two germline ends. There are 14 residues in the CDR3. Germline CDR1 and CDR2: SGHTA and FQGTGA. The CDR3 is CASSWGGSQNEQFF. CDR3 nucleotide sequence: TGTGCCAGCAGTTGGGGAGGTTCTCAGAATGAGCAGTTCTTC.

The genes are TRBV7-9 and TRBJ2-5; the D is unclear. Germline V gene lookup returns CDR1 SEHNR and CDR2 FQNEAQ (reference sequence). V was trimmed by 4 bases and J by 5 bases, leaving 11 bases between them. The CDR3 runs 13 residues. The CDR3 region is CASSSPKKETQYF. CDR3 sequence (DNA): TGTGCCAGCAGCTCACCTAAGAAGGAGACCCAGTACTTC.

The rearrangement uses TRBV5-4 and TRBJ2-1, with a possible D match to TRBD1 (6 bases). The length of the CDR3 is 14 residues. The V end lost 0 bases, the J end lost 4 bases, and 8 bases lay between the germline ends. Per the germline V gene, CDR1 is SGHNT and CDR2 is YYREEE (reference sequence). DNA of the CDR3: TGTGCCAGCAGCTTGGGACAGGAGTACAATGAGCAGTTCTTC. Amino acid sequence: CASSLGQEYNEQFF.

The chain joins TRBV15 to TRBJ1-2; no definite D call. The CDR3 is 14 residues long. Per the germline V gene, CDR1 is LNHNV and CDR2 is YYDKDF (reference sequence). V lost 0 bases to trimming and J lost 12 bases, with 17 bases between them. The CDR3 protein is CATSRDLSRVFHTF. In nucleotides, the CDR3 is TGTGCCACCAGCAGAGATTTGAGTCGGGTGTTCCACACCTTC.

The J gene is TRBJ1-3, the V gene TRBV7-2, with 7 positions matching TRBD1. CDR3 length equals 15 residues. V lost 1 base and J lost 4; bases outside the gene matches: 4. The germline V gene has CDR1 SGHTA and CDR2 FQGNSA. The CDR3: CASSLDRGTGNTIYF. CDR3 nucleotide sequence: TGTGCCAGCAGCTTAGACAGGGGTACCGGAAACACCATATATTTT.

This clone was counted once. This chain joins TRBV2 and TRBJ1-5, with a possible D match to TRBD1 (5 bases). The CDR3 spans 13 residues. The germline V gene encodes CDR1 SNHLY and CDR2 FYNNEI. Trimming pared 6 bases from V and 4 bases from J, leaving 10 bases between. This CDR3 reads CASSRDLNQPQHF. CDR3 nucleotide sequence: TGTGCCAGCAGCCGGGACTTAAATCAGCCCCAGCATTTT.

This clone was detected ten times or more. The J gene is TRBJ2-7, the V gene TRBV27, with 7 bases matching TRBD2. Germline V lookup: CDR1 MNHEY, CDR2 SMNVEV (reference sequence). This CDR3 comprises 13 residues. Trimming cost V 6 bases and J 9 bases; bases outside gene matches: 11. The CDR3 sequence is CASSLGGGAGQYF. The CDR3 DNA sequence: TGTGCCAGCAGCCTTGGGGGAGGGGCCGGGCAGTACTTC.

The chain links TRBV30 to TRBJ1-1, with D hard to call. The CDR3 has 13 residues. Trimming pared 3 bases from V and 1 base from J, leaving 9 bases between. Per the germline V gene, CDR1 is GTSNPN and CDR2 is SVGIG (reference sequence). Written as DNA, the CDR3 is TGTGCCTGGAGGAGGGCATGGAACACTGAAGCTTTCTTT. The encoded protein is CAWRRAWNTEAFF.

The genes are TRBV24-1 and TRBJ1-2, with 9 bases identical to TRBD1. CDR3 size: 16 residues. From germline, CDR1 is KGHDR and CDR2 SFDVKD. V trimming: 1 base; J trimming: 4 bases; junction bases outside the gene matches: 6. The CDR3 here is CATSDFAGQGSYGYTF. The CDR3 region has the DNA TGTGCCACCAGTGATTTTGCGGGACAGGGCTCCTATGGCTACACCTTC.

This clone was found once. This chain links TRBV5-1 with TRBJ2-3; 7 nucleotides match TRBD1. With 3 bases clipped from V and 4 bases from J, the junction kept 8 bases outside the gene matches. Germline assignment: CDR1 SGHRS and CDR2 YFSETQ. CDR3 length: 15 amino acids. CDR3 nucleotides: TGCGCCAGCAGCTCCGGACAGGCCTTGGCAGATACGCAGTATTTT. Amino acids: CASSSGQALADTQYF.

This chain links TRBV12-5 with TRBJ1-5, with TRBD1 identical over 8 bases. Germline V gene lookup returns CDR1 LGHNT and CDR2 FRNRAP. With 7 bases clipped from V and 4 bases from J, the junction kept 18 bases outside the gene matches. CDR3 length: 18 amino acids. The CDR3 nucleotides are TGTGCTAGTGCCCCAACCGAGGTCGGGACAGGAGGTAATCAGCCCCAGCATTTT. Translating gives CASAPTEVGTGGNQPQHF. Combining the CDR3 with reference TRBV12-5 and TRBJ1-5 gives the whole variable domain DARVTQTPRHKVTEMGQEVTMRCQPILGHNTVFWYRQTMMQGLELLAYFRNRAPLDDSGMPKDRFSAEMPDATLATLKIQPSEPRDSAVYFCASAPTEVGTGGNQPQHFGDGTRLSIL.

In its sample, this clone was seen a few times. The chain is built from TRBV9 and TRBJ2-2; possible D gene TRBD2, 5 bases. Germline V gene sequence: CDR1 SGDLS, CDR2 YYNGEE. Trimming cost V 4 bases and J 4 bases, with 14 bases left between them. The CDR3 contains 15 residues. The CDR3 reads CASSPPKAGTGELFF. The DNA for the CDR3 is TGTGCCAGCAGCCCCCCCAAGGCGGGCACCGGGGAGCTGTTTTTT.

The chain employs TRBV6-2 or TRBV6-3 and TRBJ2-7; D not certain. Germline V gene data show CDR1 as MNHEY and CDR2 as SVGEGT. V was cut by 2 bases and J by 0 bases, with 11 bases left in between. There are 15 residues in the CDR3. This CDR3 reads CASSYGGPGSYEQYF. As DNA, the CDR3 is TGTGCCAGCAGTTACGGTGGGCCCGGCTCCTACGAGCAGTACTTC.

The V call is TRBV19, the J call TRBJ1-2, with D uncertain. Trimming pared 2 bases from V and 3 bases from J, leaving 4 bases between. CDR1 is LNHDA and CDR2 is SQIVND in the germline V gene (reference sequence). The CDR3 is 12 amino acids. CDR3 sequence reads: CASSITDYGYTF. As DNA, the CDR3 is TGTGCCAGTAGTATAACAGACTATGGCTACACCTTC.

The V call is TRBV28, the J call TRBJ2-7; TRBD2 might be the D (6 bases). The CDR3 runs to 12 residues. Germline V CDR1 and CDR2: MDHEN, SYDVKM. The CDR3 nucleotides read TGTGTTTGCGGGGCGAGCTCCTACGAGCAGTACTTC. The encoded protein is CVCGASSYEQYF. The complete variable domain, with remaining parts taken from reference TRBV28 and TRBJ2-7, reads DVKVTQSSRYLVKRTGEKVFLECVQDMDHENMFWYRQDPGLGLRLIYFSYDVKMKEKGDIPEGYSVSREKKERFSLILESASTNQTSMYLCVCGASSYEQYFGPGTRLTVT.

As regards this clone: The junction departs from germline at one end; a sequencing error may be responsible. The chain links TRBV7-2 to TRBJ2-3; D is uncertain. The CDR3 is 13 amino acids. Germline-derived CDR1 and CDR2 are SGHTA and FQGNSA. CDR3 bases: TGTGCCAGCACGAACCGAAGCACCGATACGCAGTATTTT. Translated: CASTNRSTDTQYF.

This clone was picked up a small number of times. The rearrangement joins TRBV6-5 to TRBJ1-2; no definite D call. The CDR3 spans 14 residues. Trimming left V 6 bases short and J 4 bases short, with 15 bases between. In germline, CDR1 is MNHEY, CDR2 SVGAGI. CDR3 in DNA: TGTGCCAGCAGGCCCCTCGGGGAAGGCTATGGCTACACCTTC. Translation: CASRPLGEGYGYTF.

This chain joins TRBV12-3 or TRBV12-4 and TRBJ1-2; 7 nucleotides align to TRBD1. This CDR3 region has 13 residues. Trimming at V came to 10 bases and at J to 6 bases, leaving 11 bases not matched to a gene. The CDR3 loop reads CAIRPQGLNGYTF. The CDR3 coding sequence is TGTGCCATCCGACCACAGGGGTTAAATGGCTACACCTTC.

The chain is built from TRBV11-2 and TRBJ2-2; D unclear. The V and J ends lost 0 bases and 9 bases respectively, with 11 bases between them. Germline V gene sequence: CDR1 SGHAT, CDR2 FQNNGV. CDR3 length: 14 residues. The CDR3 loop reads CASSLDSAWRELFF. The DNA for the CDR3 is TGTGCCAGCAGCTTAGACAGTGCTTGGCGGGAGCTGTTTTTT.

The rearrangement joins TRBV11-3 to TRBJ2-1, with 10 positions matching TRBD2. Germline V gene sequence: CDR1 SGHNT, CDR2 YENEEA. V lost 4 bases and J lost 0; bases outside the gene matches: 12. The CDR3 sequence is 19 residues long. CDR3 sequence reads: CASSSRVGSGGTSYNEQFF. The DNA for the CDR3 is TGTGCCAGCAGCTCTAGGGTAGGTAGCGGGGGGACCTCCTACAATGAGCAGTTCTTC.

The rearrangement uses TRBV6-2 or TRBV6-3 and TRBJ1-4; no reliable D call. V lost 1 base, J lost 8 bases, and 11 bases lay in between. CDR3 length: 14 amino acids. Looked up from germline, CDR1 is MNHEY and CDR2 is SVGEGT. CDR3 in DNA: TGTGCCAGCAGTTACTGGGAGGAGGGAGAAAAACTGTTTTTT. It yields the protein CASSYWEEGEKLFF.

The rearrangement joins TRBV7-2 to TRBJ2-3, with 11 bases matching TRBD2. The trim removed 8 bases at V and 7 bases at J, leaving 14 bases unmatched. Germline V lookup: CDR1 SGHTA, CDR2 FQGNSA. The CDR3 has 16 residues. CDR3 nucleotide sequence: TGTGCCAGCGGCGGAACTAGCGGGGGCCAGGCGTATACGCAGTATTTT. Amino acid sequence: CASGGTSGGQAYTQYF.